One and the same sample provided the 9 T cell receptor beta chains below, sequenced in a study of shared clonotypes between healthy human individuals. Some clones are missing from TCRdb's copy, which holds only in-frame ones; the method was immunoSEQ multiplex PCR. The table has approximately 1,500,000 clones, roughly 95% seen once. Material: naive CD4+ T cells sorted from blood. Specified subset: CD45RA+ positively selected. The receptors were sampled from a man under 40 in good health.

The chain employs TRBV2 and TRBJ1-5; 9 bases align to TRBD1. The germline CDR1 and CDR2 sequences are SNHLY and FYNNEI. V dropped 4 bases and J dropped 4; count of bases not matched to a gene: 14. This CDR3 has 18 amino acids. CDR3 DNA sequence: TGTGCCAGCAGTGGGACCGGGACAGGGATAGAGAGGAATCAGCCCCAGCATTTT. Amino acids: CASSGTGTGIERNQPQHF.

The J gene is TRBJ1-4, the V gene TRBV28; D gene ambiguous. Trimming shortened V by 1 base and J by 11 bases, and 8 bases separated the two germline ends. Germline V CDR1 and CDR2: MDHEN, SYDVKM. The CDR3 length is 12 residues. CDR3: CASSLSVVKLFF. The CDR3 region has the DNA TGTGCCAGCAGTTTATCCGTGGTTAAACTGTTTTTT.

This clone is a singleton in its sample. The rearrangement uses TRBV5-1 and TRBJ2-7; D is undetermined. Germline CDR1 reads SGHRS; CDR2 reads YFSETQ. This CDR3 comprises 15 residues. V lost 0 bases and J lost 2, with 12 bases in between. The CDR3 reads CASSLEGIGAYEQYF. Written as DNA, the CDR3 is TGCGCCAGCAGCTTGGAAGGAATAGGAGCCTACGAGCAGTACTTC.

Comments on this clone: Additional DNA sequences in this sample encode the identical CDR3. The rearrangement joins TRBV18 to TRBJ2-1, with D perhaps assigned TRBD1 or TRBD2 (6 bases each). V lost 3 bases to trimming and J lost 4 bases, with 13 bases between them. Germline V gene lookup returns CDR1 KGHSH and CDR2 LQKENI. The CDR3 covers 15 residues. This CDR3 reads CASSPVAGTYNEQFF. Here the CDR3 DNA reads TGTGCCAGCTCACCGGTGGCGGGGACATACAATGAGCAGTTCTTC.

This clone was seen only once. The genes are TRBV5-8 and TRBJ1-4; D call uncertain. V was cut by 2 bases and J by 6 bases, with 11 bases left in between. Germline V gene data show CDR1 as SGHTS and CDR2 as YDEGEE. The CDR3 is 14 amino acids. The CDR3 DNA follows: TGTGCCAGCAGCTTTTTACCCACAGATGAAAAACTGTTTTTT. Translating gives CASSFLPTDEKLFF.

This chain uses TRBV10-3 with TRBJ1-1, with D tentatively TRBD1 (6 bases). Germline CDR1 is ENHRY and CDR2 is SYGVKD. Trimming took off 9 bases at V and 6 bases at J, with 17 bases between the two ends. The CDR3 has 13 residues. The CDR3 bases are TGTGCCATAGCTCGATCAGGGGAGGCTGAAGCTTTCTTT. Encoded protein: CAIARSGEAEAFF.

The chain carries TRBV5-4 and TRBJ1-2; D unresolved. Germline loops: CDR1 SGHNT, CDR2 YYREEE (reference sequence). Trimming removed 4 bases from V and 1 base from J, with 14 bases in between. The CDR3 consists of 15 residues. The CDR3 protein is CASSTYSQFNYGYTF. The CDR3 coding sequence is TGTGCCAGCAGCACCTACTCACAGTTTAACTATGGCTACACCTTC.

The chain joins TRBV27 to TRBJ2-5, with a possible D match to TRBD2 (5 bases). This CDR3 is 17 amino acids long. V was clipped by 5 bases and J by 4 bases, with 23 bases between them. Germline V gene sequence: CDR1 MNHEY, CDR2 SMNVEV (reference sequence). The CDR3 DNA reads TGTGCCAGCAGTAGGGTGGGGAGCCCCGCGTTGGGAGAGACCCAGTACTTC. Translation: CASSRVGSPALGETQYF.

Worth noting for this clone: Relative to the germline gene, one junction end is altered; a read error may explain this. The gene calls are TRBV7-9 and TRBJ1-1; no clear D. The CDR3 loop spans 9 amino acids. Per germline, CDR1 SEHNR and CDR2 FQNEAQ (reference sequence). The CDR3 nucleotides read TGTGCCAGCAGCACTAAAGCTTTCTTT. This gives the protein CASSTKAFF.